These T cell receptor beta chains were read from a single sample in a study of blood T cell repertoires in COVID-19. Profiled with immunoSEQ multiplex PCR; TCRdb holds only in-frame clones, not every one. Among 270,000 or so clones listed, approximately 81% were seen once. The sequencing input was peripheral blood. The receptors were gathered from a young woman with acute or convalescent COVID-19. The CDR3 runs from the conserved cysteine through the conserved F or W. The D gene is left open where the match is weak. The size of a clone is reported for some rows only, either as once, few or many, or as a class for expanded clones.

J gene,clone size,V gene,D gene,CDR3 DNA,CDR3 protein
TRBJ2-7,-,TRBV11-2,-,TGTGCCAGCAGCTTACAGGTCCCCCCAGAGCAGTACTTC,CASSLQVPPEQYF
TRBJ1-3,-,TRBV25-1,-,TGTGCCAGCAGTCCGGGAACCTCTGGAAACACCATATATTTT,CASSPGTSGNTIYF
TRBJ2-3,few,TRBV6-5,-,TGTGCCAGCAGTTTCACTAGCCGGTCGACAGATACGCAGTATTTT,CASSFTSRSTDTQYF
TRBJ2-1,-,TRBV6-2/TRBV6-3,TRBD2,TGTGCCAGCAGTTACCTCCGGGTAGCGGGCACCTACAATGAGCAGTTCTTC,CASSYLRVAGTYNEQFF
TRBJ1-2,-,TRBV30,TRBD1,TGTGCCTGGAGTTTCCCAGGGGGTGGCTACACCTTC,CAWSFPGGGYTF
TRBJ2-7,-,TRBV18,-,TGTGCCAGCTCACCGCCCGGGTGGGGGGTCTACGAGCAGTACTTC,CASSPPGWGVYEQYF
TRBJ1-4,-,TRBV5-1,-,TGCGCCAGCAGTTATCCGGGTGAAAAACTGTTTTTT,CASSYPGEKLFF
TRBJ2-5,-,TRBV19,TRBD1,TGTGCCAGTGCCCGGGACAGGGATAAGACCCAGTACTTC,CASARDRDKTQYF
TRBJ2-1,-,TRBV29-1,TRBD2,TGCAGCGTTGACGCGGGGGTTAGTGCCTACAATGAGCAGTTCTTC,CSVDAGVSAYNEQFF
TRBJ2-1,-,TRBV10-3,-,TGTGCCATCATGGGTGTAGCGGAAAAGTACAATGAGCAGTTCTTC,CAIMGVAEKYNEQFF
TRBJ1-6,-,TRBV14,-,TGTGCCAGCAGCCAGCGGGTGAACTCCTATAATTCACCCCTCCACTTT,CASSQRVNSYNSPLHF
TRBJ2-7,once,TRBV11-3,TRBD1,TGTGCCAGCAGCTTTGGGACAGGGATGCACGAGCAGTACTTC,CASSFGTGMHEQYF
TRBJ1-1,-,TRBV4-1,TRBD1,TGCGCCAGCAGCCCTTGGACAGGGGAAATGAACACTGAAGCTTTCTTT,CASSPWTGEMNTEAFF
TRBJ2-1,-,TRBV30,TRBD2,TGTGCCTGGAGTCCTACCTCGGGCCTAGCGGGAGGGCCCGTTGAGTTCTTC,CAWSPTSGLAGGPVEFF
TRBJ1-1,-,TRBV7-9,-,TGTGCCAGCAGCCCTCCTCGGCAGGTTCGCACTGAAGCTTTCTTT,CASSPPRQVRTEAFF
TRBJ2-3,-,TRBV18,-,TGTGCCAGCTCACCAAGCACAGACCATGGAGATACGCAGTATTTT,CASSPSTDHGDTQYF
TRBJ2-3,-,TRBV27,-,TGTGCCAGCAGTTTATCGTTGAGGGAGTTGGGCACAGATACGCAGTATTTT,CASSLSLRELGTDTQYF
TRBJ2-1,-,TRBV24-1,TRBD2,TGTGCCACCAGTGAACGCGGACTAGCGGCGTACAATGAGCAGTTCTTC,CATSERGLAAYNEQFF
TRBJ2-2,-,TRBV5-4,TRBD2,TGTGCCAGCAGGACCGGACTAGCGGGAGAGACCGGGGAGCTGTTTTTT,CASRTGLAGETGELFF
TRBJ2-2,-,TRBV10-3,-,TGTGCCACGACTTCGGAGACCGGGGAGCTGTTTTTT,CATTSETGELFF
TRBJ2-5,-,TRBV11-2,TRBD2,TGTGCCAGCAGCTTAGAGACAGCGGGAGGGGGAGAGACCCAGTACTTC,CASSLETAGGGETQYF
TRBJ1-3,-,TRBV6-5,-,TGTGCCAGCACCTATAGACCGCAAGGGGACACCATATATTTT,CASTYRPQGDTIYF
TRBJ2-1,-,TRBV19,TRBD2,TGTGCCAGTACCCTAAGACTAGCGAGGAATGAGCAGTTCTTC,CASTLRLARNEQFF
TRBJ2-1,-,TRBV4-3,TRBD2,TGCGCCAGCAGCCCTGGACTAGCGGGAGCCATGAGCTCCTACAATGAGCAGTTCTTC,CASSPGLAGAMSSYNEQFF
TRBJ2-7,-,TRBV27,TRBD1,TGTGCCACAGGCCTCCCCGTGGGACAGGTTGGGTACGAGCAGTACTTC,CATGLPVGQVGYEQYF
TRBJ1-2,-,TRBV6-6,-,TGTGCCAGCAGGCCGGGGGGGGGAGTTCGAGGCTACACCTTC,CASRPGGGVRGYTF
TRBJ1-5,-,TRBV30,TRBD1,TGTGCCTGGAGTGTACGGGGACAGGGTAGCAATCAGCCCCAGCATTTT,CAWSVRGQGSNQPQHF
TRBJ2-3,-,TRBV19,-,TGTGCCAGTAGTACGGTACTAGTATTTATAACAGATACGCAGTATTTT,CASSTVLVFITDTQYF
TRBJ2-3,-,TRBV27,TRBD2,TGTGCCAGCAGTCTCAGGACTAGCGGGCAAACAGATACGCAGTATTTT,CASSLRTSGQTDTQYF
TRBJ2-2,-,TRBV28,TRBD2,TGTGCCAGCAGTCCTGGGGGGGCTAGCGGGAGGTCCGGGGAGCTGTTTTTT,CASSPGGASGRSGELFF
TRBJ2-1,-,TRBV14,TRBD1,TGTGCCAGCAGCCAAGTCCCTTTCGTTATCCTCCGGGACAGATTTAATGAGCAGTTCTTC,CASSQVPFVILRDRFNEQFF
TRBJ1-2,few,TRBV18,TRBD1,TGTGCCAGCTCACCCCCAGGGGGCATCTATGGCTACACCTTC,CASSPPGGIYGYTF